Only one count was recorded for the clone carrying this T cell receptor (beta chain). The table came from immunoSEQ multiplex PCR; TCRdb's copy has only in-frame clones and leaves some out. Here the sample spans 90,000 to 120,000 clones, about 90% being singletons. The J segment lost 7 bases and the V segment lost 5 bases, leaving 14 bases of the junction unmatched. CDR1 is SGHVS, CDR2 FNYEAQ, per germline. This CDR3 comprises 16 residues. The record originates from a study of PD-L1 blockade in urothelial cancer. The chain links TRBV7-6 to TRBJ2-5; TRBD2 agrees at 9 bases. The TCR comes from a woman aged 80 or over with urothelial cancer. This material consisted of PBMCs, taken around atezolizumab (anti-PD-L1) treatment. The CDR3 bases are TGTGCCAGCAGCCCAACCAACCTAGCGGGAAGAGGGACCCAGTACTTC. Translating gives CASSPTNLAGRGTQYF.